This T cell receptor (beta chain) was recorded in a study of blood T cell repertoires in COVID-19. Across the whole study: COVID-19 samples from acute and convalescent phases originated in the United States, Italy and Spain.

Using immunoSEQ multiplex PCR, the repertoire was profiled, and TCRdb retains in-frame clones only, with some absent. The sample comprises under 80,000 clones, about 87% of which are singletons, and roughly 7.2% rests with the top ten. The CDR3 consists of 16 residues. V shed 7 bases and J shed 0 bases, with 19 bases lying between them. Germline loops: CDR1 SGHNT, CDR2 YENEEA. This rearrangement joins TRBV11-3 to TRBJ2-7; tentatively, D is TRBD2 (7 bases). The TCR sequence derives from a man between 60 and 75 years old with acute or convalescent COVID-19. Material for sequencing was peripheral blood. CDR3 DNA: TGTGCCAGCAACCTCCTAAGGGGGGGCTTCTCCTACGAGCAGTACTTC. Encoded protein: CASNLLRGGFSYEQYF.